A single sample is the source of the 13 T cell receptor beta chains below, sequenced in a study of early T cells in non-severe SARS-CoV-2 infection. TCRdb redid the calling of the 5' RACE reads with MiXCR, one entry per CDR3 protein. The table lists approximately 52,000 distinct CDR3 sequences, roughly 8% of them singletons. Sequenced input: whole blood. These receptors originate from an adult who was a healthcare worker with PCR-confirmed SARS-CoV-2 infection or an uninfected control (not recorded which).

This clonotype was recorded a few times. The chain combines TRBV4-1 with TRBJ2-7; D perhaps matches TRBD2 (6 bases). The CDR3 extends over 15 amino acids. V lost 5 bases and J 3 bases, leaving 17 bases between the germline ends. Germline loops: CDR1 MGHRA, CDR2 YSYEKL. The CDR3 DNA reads TGCGCCAGCAGCGACTGGAGGGCACCTTACTACGAGCAGTACTTC. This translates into CASSDWRAPYYEQYF.

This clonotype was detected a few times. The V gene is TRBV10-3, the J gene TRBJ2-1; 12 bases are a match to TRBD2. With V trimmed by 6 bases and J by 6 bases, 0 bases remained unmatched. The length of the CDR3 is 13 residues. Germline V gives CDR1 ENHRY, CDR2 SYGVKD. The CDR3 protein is CAIRGLAGNEQFF. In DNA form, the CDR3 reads TGTGCCATCAGGGGACTAGCGGGCAATGAGCAGTTCTTC.

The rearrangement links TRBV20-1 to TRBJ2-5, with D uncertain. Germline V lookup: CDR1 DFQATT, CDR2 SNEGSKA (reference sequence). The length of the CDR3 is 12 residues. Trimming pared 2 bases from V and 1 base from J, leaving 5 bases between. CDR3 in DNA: TGCAGTGCTAGAACCAGCCAAGAGACCCAGTACTTC. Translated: CSARTSQETQYF.

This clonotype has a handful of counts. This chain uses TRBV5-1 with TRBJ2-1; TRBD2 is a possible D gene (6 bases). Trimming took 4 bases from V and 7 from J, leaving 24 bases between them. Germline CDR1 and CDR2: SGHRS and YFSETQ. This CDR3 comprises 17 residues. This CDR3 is CASSPGGSGLFLNEQFF. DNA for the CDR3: TGCGCCAGCAGCCCCGGGGGTAGCGGCCTCTTCCTGAATGAGCAGTTCTTC.

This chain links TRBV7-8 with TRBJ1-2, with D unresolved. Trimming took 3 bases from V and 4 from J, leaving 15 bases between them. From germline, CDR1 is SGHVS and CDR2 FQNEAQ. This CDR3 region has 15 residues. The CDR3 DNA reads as TGTGCCAGCAGCTTGCGGCGAACAGAGGTCTATGGCTACACCTTC. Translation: CASSLRRTEVYGYTF.

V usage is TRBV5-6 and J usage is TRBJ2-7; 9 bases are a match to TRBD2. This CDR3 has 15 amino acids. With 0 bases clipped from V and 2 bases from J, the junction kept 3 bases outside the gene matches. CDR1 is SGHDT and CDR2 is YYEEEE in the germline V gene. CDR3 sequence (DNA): TGTGCCAGCAGCTTGGAGACTAGCGGAACCTACGAGCAGTACTTC. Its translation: CASSLETSGTYEQYF.

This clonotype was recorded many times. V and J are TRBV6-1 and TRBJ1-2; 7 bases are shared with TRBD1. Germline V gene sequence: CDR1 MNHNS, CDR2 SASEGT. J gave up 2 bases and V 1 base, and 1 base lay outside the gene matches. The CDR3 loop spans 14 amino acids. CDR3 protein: CASSEGDRNYGYTF. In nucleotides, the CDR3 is TGTGCCAGCAGTGAAGGGGACAGAAACTATGGCTACACCTTC.

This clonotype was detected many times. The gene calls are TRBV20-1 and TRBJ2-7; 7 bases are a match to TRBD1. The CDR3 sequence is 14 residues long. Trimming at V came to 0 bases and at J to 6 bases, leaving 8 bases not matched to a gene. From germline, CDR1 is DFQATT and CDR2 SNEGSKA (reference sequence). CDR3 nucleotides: TGCAGTGCTAGAGAGCGGACAGGCAGTGGCGAGCAGTACTTC. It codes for CSARERTGSGEQYF.

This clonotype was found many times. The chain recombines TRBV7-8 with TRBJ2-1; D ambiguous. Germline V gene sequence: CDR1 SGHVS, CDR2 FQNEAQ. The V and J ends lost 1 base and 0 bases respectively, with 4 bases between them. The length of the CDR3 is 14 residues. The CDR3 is CASSLGSSYNEQFF. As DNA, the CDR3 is TGTGCCAGCAGCTTAGGCAGCTCCTACAATGAGCAGTTCTTC. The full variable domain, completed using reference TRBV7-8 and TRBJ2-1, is GAGVSQSPRYKVAKRGQDVALRCDPISGHVSLFWYQQALGQGPEFLTYFQNEAQLDKSGLPSDRFFAERPEGSVSTLKIQRTQQEDSAVYLCASSLGSSYNEQFFGPGTRLTVL.

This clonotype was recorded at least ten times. The CDR3 reads CASSELAGGPDTQYF. CDR3 sequence (DNA): TGTGCCAGCAGTGAACTAGCGGGGGGGCCAGATACGCAGTATTTT. The rearrangement joins TRBV6-1 to TRBJ2-3; the match to TRBD2 covers 12 bases. Germline CDR1 MNHNS, CDR2 SASEGT. The length of the CDR3 is 15 residues. Trimming cost V 2 bases and J 4 bases; bases outside gene matches: 1.

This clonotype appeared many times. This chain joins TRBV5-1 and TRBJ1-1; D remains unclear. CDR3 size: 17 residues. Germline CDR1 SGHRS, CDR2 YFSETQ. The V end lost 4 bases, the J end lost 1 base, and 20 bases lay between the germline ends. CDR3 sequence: CASSHWRWAGKNTEAFF. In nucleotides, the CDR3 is TGCGCCAGCAGCCATTGGCGATGGGCGGGAAAGAACACTGAAGCTTTCTTT. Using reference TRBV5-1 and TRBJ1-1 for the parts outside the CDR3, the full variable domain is KAGVTQTPRYLIKTRGQQVTLSCSPISGHRSVSWYQQTPGQGLQFLFEYFSETQRNKGNFPGRFSGRQFSNSRSEMNVSTLELGDSALYLCASSHWRWAGKNTEAFFGQGTRLTVV.

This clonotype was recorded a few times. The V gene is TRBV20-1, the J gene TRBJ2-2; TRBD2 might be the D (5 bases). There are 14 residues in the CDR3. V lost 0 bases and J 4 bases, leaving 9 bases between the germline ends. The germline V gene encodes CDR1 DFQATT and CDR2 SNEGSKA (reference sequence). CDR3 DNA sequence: TGCAGTGCTAGAGAACCCGGGATCACCGGGGAGCTGTTTTTT. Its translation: CSAREPGITGELFF.

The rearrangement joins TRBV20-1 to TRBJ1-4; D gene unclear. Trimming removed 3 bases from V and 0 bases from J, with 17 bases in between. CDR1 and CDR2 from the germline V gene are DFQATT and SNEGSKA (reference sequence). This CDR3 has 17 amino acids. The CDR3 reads CSASGPISGATNEKLFF. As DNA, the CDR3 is TGCAGTGCTAGTGGCCCAATATCAGGTGCAACTAATGAAAAACTGTTTTTT.